The 27 T cell receptor beta chains listed next were all sequenced from one sample in a study of blood T cell repertoires in COVID-19. Sequenced by immunoSEQ multiplex PCR; TCRdb stores in-frame clones only, minus some. The table lists some 150,000 clones, 65% to 85% of them singletons. The specimen was peripheral blood. These receptors originate from a man aged 60 to 75 with active or convalescent COVID-19.

This clone has only one observation. This may come from a read error, since a much larger clone is one base off. The rearrangement uses TRBV4-1 and TRBJ1-1; D unresolved. This CDR3 region has 13 residues. Germline values: CDR1 MGHRA, CDR2 YSYEKL. The CDR3 loop is CATSQLYATEAFF. In nucleotides, the CDR3 is TGCGCCACCAGCCAACTCTATGCGACTGAAGCTTTCTTT.

The J gene is TRBJ1-4, the V gene TRBV28; no clear D. V gave up 4 bases and J gave up 8 bases, with 17 bases separating them. This CDR3 comprises 15 residues. Germline values: CDR1 MDHEN, CDR2 SYDVKM. The CDR3 DNA sequence: TGTGCCAGCAGTTCCGGACTGGGAACGGTAGAAAAACTGTTTTTT. This sequence encodes CASSSGLGTVEKLFF.

The chain is built from TRBV24-1 and TRBJ2-5; perhaps TRBD1 as D (7 bases). The V and J ends lost 4 bases and 2 bases respectively, with 19 bases between them. There are 17 residues in the CDR3. Germline CDR1 KGHDR, CDR2 SFDVKD. The CDR3 loop is CATSEPRQGRGQETQYF. The CDR3 region has the DNA TGTGCCACCAGTGAACCAAGACAGGGCCGGGGGCAAGAGACCCAGTACTTC.

V and J are TRBV11-1 and TRBJ1-2; weak D call: TRBD1 (6 bases). The V gene lost 3 bases and the J gene lost 6 bases, with 8 bases spanning the gap. Germline V CDR1 and CDR2: SGHAT, FQDESV (reference sequence). There are 12 residues in the CDR3. As DNA, the CDR3 is TGTGCCAGCAGCTTGACAGGCCATGGCTACACCTTC. Its translation is CASSLTGHGYTF.

CDR3 sequence reads: CASSLAPQGGREAFF. CDR3 nucleotides: TGCGCCAGCAGCTTGGCCCCTCAGGGAGGTAGAGAAGCTTTCTTT. The chain joins TRBV5-1 to TRBJ1-1; D might be TRBD1 (5 bases). Trimming removed 0 bases at V and 8 bases at J, with 17 bases between. CDR1 and CDR2 (germline): SGHRS, YFSETQ. The CDR3 is 15 amino acids.

The rearrangement joins TRBV18 to TRBJ1-6; 7 bases are a match to TRBD1. CDR1 and CDR2 (germline): KGHSH, LQKENI. The CDR3 extends over 18 amino acids. With V trimmed by 3 bases and J by 7 bases, 15 bases remained unmatched. The CDR3 protein is CASSPSVRSTGSNSPLHF. The CDR3 nucleotides are TGTGCCAGCTCACCCTCGGTACGTTCGACAGGGAGCAATTCACCCCTCCACTTT.

The genes are TRBV6-5 and TRBJ2-5; D is unclear. The CDR3 extends over 11 amino acids. CDR1 MNHEY and CDR2 SVGAGI come from the germline V gene. V dropped 5 bases and J dropped 4 bases, with 5 bases sitting between them. The CDR3 spells CASSLLETQYF. CDR3 bases: TGTGCCAGCAGTCTTCTAGAGACCCAGTACTTC.

The chain carries TRBV5-4 and TRBJ2-7; 12 bases are a match to TRBD2. Germline CDR1 SGHNT, CDR2 YYREEE (reference sequence). This CDR3 is 15 amino acids long. V shed 4 bases, J shed 7 bases, and the junction held 9 bases outside the gene matches. The CDR3 nucleotides are TGTGCCAGCAGCCGAAGACTAGCGGGAGTGGGGGAGCAGTACTTC. Translated, it gives CASSRRLAGVGEQYF. The variable domain in full, with the rest retrieved from reference TRBV5-4 and TRBJ2-7, is ETGVTQSPTHLIKTRGQQVTLRCSSQSGHNTVSWYQQALGQGPQFIFQYYREEENGRGNFPPRFSGLQFPNYSSELNVNALELDDSALYLCASSRRLAGVGEQYFGPGTRLTVT.

The J gene is TRBJ2-1, the V gene TRBV6-5; D is undetermined. The CDR3 is made up of 14 amino acids. V was trimmed by 6 bases and J by 0 bases, leaving 9 bases between them. Germline lookup yields CDR1 MNHEY and CDR2 SVGAGI. The CDR3 DNA follows: TGTGCCAGCAGGGGCCCGAGCTCCTACAATGAGCAGTTCTTC. Residues: CASRGPSSYNEQFF.

This clone was seen a single time. V usage is TRBV4-1 and J usage is TRBJ2-7, with 8 bases aligning to TRBD1. Germline-derived CDR1 and CDR2 are MGHRA and YSYEKL. The trim removed 2 bases at V and 2 bases at J, leaving 5 bases unmatched. The CDR3 has 15 amino acids. CDR3 loop: CASSQMQGAAYEQYF. For the CDR3, the DNA is TGCGCCAGCAGCCAAATGCAGGGGGCGGCCTACGAGCAGTACTTC.

The V gene is TRBV11-1, the J gene TRBJ2-5; no clear D. This CDR3 is built from 13 residues. CDR1 is SGHAT, CDR2 FQDESV, per germline (reference sequence). The V end lost 2 bases, the J end lost 1 base, and 5 bases lay between the germline ends. CDR3 sequence (DNA): TGTGCCAGCAGCTTAAGCACCCAAGAGACCCAGTACTTC. Its translation is CASSLSTQETQYF.

The chain recombines TRBV9 with TRBJ2-5, with 8 nucleotides matching TRBD2. Trimming cost V 3 bases and J 9 bases; bases outside gene matches: 13. Germline values: CDR1 SGDLS, CDR2 YYNGEE. The CDR3 consists of 15 residues. The CDR3 region is CASSELAEGVGAQYF. CDR3 nucleotides: TGTGCCAGCAGCGAACTAGCGGAGGGTGTAGGGGCCCAGTACTTC.

The V and J genes are TRBV5-1 and TRBJ2-3; a possible D gene is TRBD2 (6 bases). The CDR3 runs to 15 residues. Per the germline V gene, CDR1 is SGHRS and CDR2 is YFSETQ. Trimming cost V 2 bases and J 0 bases, with 10 bases left between them. CDR3 protein: CASSFSGVSTDTQYF. The CDR3 DNA follows: TGCGCCAGCAGCTTTTCGGGAGTAAGCACAGATACGCAGTATTTT.

The chain links TRBV6-5 to TRBJ2-3; TRBD1 is a possible D gene (6 bases). The length of the CDR3 is 13 residues. In germline, CDR1 is MNHEY, CDR2 SVGAGI. V lost 4 bases and J 8 bases, leaving 13 bases between the germline ends. The CDR3 sequence: CASSLGQYGTQYF. The DNA for the CDR3 is TGTGCCAGCAGTTTAGGACAGTACGGTACGCAGTATTTT.

The V gene is TRBV7-9, the J gene TRBJ2-3; D is unclear. Trimming removed 1 base at V and 2 bases at J, with 10 bases between. Germline values: CDR1 SEHNR, CDR2 FQNEAQ (reference sequence). The CDR3 covers 15 residues. The CDR3 reads CASSLEELPTDTQYF. CDR3 bases: TGTGCCAGCAGCTTAGAGGAGCTACCCACAGATACGCAGTATTTT.

The table lists this clone with a few counts. J is TRBJ2-5 and V is TRBV5-5, with no clear D. The CDR3 is 15 residues long. Germline lookup yields CDR1 SGHKS and CDR2 YYEKEE (reference sequence). V lost 6 bases and J lost 5, with 20 bases in between. CDR3 protein: CASTLEAVKSETQYF. In DNA form, the CDR3 reads TGTGCCAGCACCCTCGAGGCCGTAAAGAGCGAGACCCAGTACTTC.

The rearrangement uses TRBV30 and TRBJ1-2; D gene unclear. CDR3 length equals 14 residues. Trimming stripped 0 bases from V and 1 base from J, with 9 bases between. Germline assignment: CDR1 GTSNPN and CDR2 SVGIG (reference sequence). The CDR3 DNA reads TGTGCCTGGAGTGTTATGGAGATTAACTATGGCTACACCTTC. Its translation: CAWSVMEINYGYTF.

The chain has TRBV3-1 (or the pseudogene TRBV3-2) and TRBJ2-1; no firm D call. The CDR3 is made up of 11 amino acids. The germline V and J ends were trimmed by 1 base and 15 bases, with 10 bases remaining between them. Germline CDR1 and CDR2: LGHDT and YNNKEL (reference sequence). This CDR3 reads CASSQGLYRFF. The CDR3 DNA sequence: TGTGCCAGCAGCCAAGGCCTATATCGGTTCTTC.

The V and J genes are TRBV21-1 and TRBJ2-7; TRBD1 was called by the table and not checked on the DNA. TRBV21-1 is classified as a pseudogene. The CDR3 is 13 residues long. In nucleotides, the CDR3 is TGTGCCAGCAGGTCGACAGGGGGGTACGAGCAGTACTTC. Translating gives CASRSTGGYEQYF.

The genes are TRBV28 and TRBJ1-2, with D unclear. CDR1 and CDR2 from the germline V gene are MDHEN and SYDVKM. This CDR3 spans 16 amino acids. Trimming cost V 3 bases and J 3 bases, with 17 bases left between them. CDR3 in DNA: TGTGCCAGCAGTTTTTCCGACCGGGGAAGGGACTATGGCTACACCTTC. It encodes CASSFSDRGRDYGYTF.

With respect to this clone: A junction boundary mismatches the germline segment, possibly from a read error. The chain uses TRBV29-1 and TRBJ1-2; weak D call: TRBD1 (6 bases). Germline V CDR1 and CDR2: SQVTM, ANQGSEA. The CDR3 is made up of 13 amino acids. The CDR3 DNA is TGCAGCGTCGAAGACAGGACTAACTATGGCTACACCTTC. Amino acid sequence: CSVEDRTNYGYTF.

The CDR3 region is CASSNYQPQHF. The CDR3 nucleotides read TGTGCCAGCAGCAACTATCAGCCCCAGCATTTT. V gene TRBV21-1 combines with J gene TRBJ1-5. TRBV21-1 is tagged as a pseudogene. The CDR3 has 11 amino acids.

The chain couples TRBV29-1 to TRBJ2-7; TRBD2 matches 7 bases. The CDR3 consists of 14 residues. Losses at the gene ends were 5 bases for V and 3 bases for J; bases not matched to a gene: 10. The germline CDR1 and CDR2 sequences are SQVTM and ANQGSEA. DNA for the CDR3: TGCAGCGTTCCCGTTGGGGGACTATTCTACGAGCAGTACTTC. This codes for CSVPVGGLFYEQYF.

The chain carries TRBV9 and TRBJ2-5, with TRBD2 matching 12 bases. This CDR3 comprises 19 residues. Germline V gene lookup returns CDR1 SGDLS and CDR2 YYNGEE. Trimming cost V 1 base and J 2 bases; bases outside gene matches: 12. In nucleotides, the CDR3 is TGTGCCAGCAGCGTAACCCCCCTAGCGGGAGGGGGGGATCAAGAGACCCAGTACTTC. This codes for CASSVTPLAGGGDQETQYF.

The rearrangement uses TRBV7-2 and TRBJ1-3; no clear D gene. Trimming removed 5 bases from V and 3 bases from J, with 11 bases in between. This CDR3 region has 14 residues. Germline-derived CDR1 and CDR2 are SGHTA and FQGNSA. The CDR3 DNA reads TGTGCCAGCAGCCCTCAGGCGATTGGAAACACCATATATTTT. Protein: CASSPQAIGNTIYF.

Here the CDR3 reads CASRRLAGNTGELFF. In DNA, the CDR3 is TGTGCCAGCAGGCGACTAGCGGGAAACACCGGGGAGCTGTTTTTT. This chain joins TRBV11-2 and TRBJ2-2, with 11 bases matching TRBD2. The CDR3 covers 15 residues. V lost 6 bases, J lost 2 bases, and 2 bases stayed unmatched. Germline assignment: CDR1 SGHAT and CDR2 FQNNGV.

This clone showed up just a few times. This rearrangement joins TRBV2 to TRBJ2-7; maybe TRBD1 (6 bases). V was shortened by 6 bases and J by 3 bases, with 9 bases between the two germline ends. The CDR3 loop spans 12 amino acids. Germline CDR1 SNHLY, CDR2 FYNNEI. The CDR3, as DNA: TGTGCCAGCAGGGTGGACAGCTACGAGCAGTACTTC. It yields the protein CASRVDSYEQYF.